The T cell receptor (beta chain) under discussion was sequenced for a study of long-term antiretroviral therapy in people with HIV. Study-wide findings and caveats: Participants lacked recorded data on ART adherence, viral resistance or therapy changes. Within the repertoire, clones expanded before ART were dominant at all time points.

The libraries were made with immunoSEQ v3.0 at survey level. The data were produced by immunoSEQ multiplex PCR, yet TCRdb's version contains in-frame clones alone and is incomplete. The table has around 25,000 clones, approximately 82% seen once. Germline values: CDR1 MNHEY, CDR2 SVGAGI. The ends were cut back, 6 bases at V and 5 bases at J, with 13 bases in the middle. The CDR3 sequence is 13 residues long. Note on this clone: The antigen is unknown.

This specimen was unsorted PBMCs, taken 3 years after starting antiretroviral therapy. This chain connects TRBV6-5 to TRBJ2-5; tentatively, D is TRBD1 (6 bases). This TCR was sampled from a man aged 18 to 30 with HIV. This CDR3 is CASREQGSETQYF. DNA of the CDR3: TGTGCCAGCAGGGAACAGGGTAGCGAGACCCAGTACTTC.